This entry lists 26 T cell receptor beta chains sequenced from one sample in a study of blood T cell repertoires in COVID-19. Data came from immunoSEQ multiplex PCR; TCRdb stores just in-frame clones and leaves some out. Altogether some 45,000 clones are present, more than 80% being singletons, with the ten largest covering around 1%. Sequenced input: peripheral blood. These receptors came from a man aged 55 to 70 with COVID-19, enrolled during active disease.

V gene TRBV27 combines with J gene TRBJ1-6; D not resolved. Germline assignment: CDR1 MNHEY and CDR2 SMNVEV (reference sequence). The V end was cut by 5 bases, the J end by 8 bases, with 13 bases between. The CDR3 runs 14 residues. The CDR3 loop reads CASSPQLVYSPLHF. CDR3 coding DNA: TGTGCCAGCAGTCCGCAGTTGGTTTATTCACCCCTCCACTTT.

The rearrangement uses TRBV7-3 and TRBJ2-5, with D perhaps matching TRBD1 (5 bases). Germline V gene sequence: CDR1 SGHTA, CDR2 FQGTGA. V was cut by 1 base and J by 8 bases, with 14 bases left in between. The CDR3 has 14 residues. For the CDR3, the DNA is TGTGCCAGCAGCTTAAGTACAGGTTCCCCAACCCAGTACTTC. This translates into CASSLSTGSPTQYF. Full variable domain (rest looked up from reference TRBV7-3 and TRBJ2-5): GAGVSQTPSNKVTEKGKYVELRCDPISGHTALYWYRQSLGQGPEFLIYFQGTGAADDSGLPNDRFFAVRPEGSVSTLKIQRTERGDSAVYLCASSLSTGSPTQYFGPGTRLLVL.

The chain is built from TRBV6-2 or TRBV6-3 and TRBJ2-7, with a possible D match to TRBD1 (6 bases). The CDR3 length is 15 residues. Deletions cut 5 bases from V and 2 bases from J, with 16 bases between. Germline loops: CDR1 MNHEY, CDR2 SVGEGT. CDR3 region: CASSLGGQLTYEQYF. The CDR3 bases are TGTGCCAGCAGTCTAGGCGGACAGTTGACCTACGAGCAGTACTTC.

The chain combines TRBV21-1 with TRBJ1-5. TRBV21-1 is a pseudogene. The CDR3 is 17 amino acids. CDR3 protein: CASSRWTGVDINQPQHF. The DNA of the CDR3 is TGTGCCAGCAGTCGATGGACGGGGGTGGATATCAATCAGCCCCAGCATTTT.

This clone was recorded once. The V gene is TRBV10-3, the J gene TRBJ1-5; no clear D gene. Germline CDR1 reads ENHRY; CDR2 reads SYGVKD. V was cut by 4 bases and J by 0 bases, with 4 bases left in between. This CDR3 has 13 amino acids. CDR3 amino acids: CAISAHSNQPQHF. CDR3 DNA sequence: TGTGCCATCAGTGCCCATAGCAATCAGCCCCAGCATTTT.

This chain joins TRBV5-1 and TRBJ2-2; 9 nucleotides agree with TRBD1. The CDR3 is made up of 17 amino acids. Germline V gene lookup returns CDR1 SGHRS and CDR2 YFSETQ. Losses at the gene ends were 4 bases for V and 1 base for J; bases not matched to a gene: 8. CDR3 DNA: TGCGCCAGCAGCCCAATTCCGGGACAGGGGAACACCGGGGAGCTGTTTTTT. As protein: CASSPIPGQGNTGELFF.

V usage is TRBV14 and J usage is TRBJ2-3, with TRBD2 matching over 13 bases. Germline loops: CDR1 SGHDN, CDR2 FVKESK. V shed 3 bases, J shed 2 bases, and the junction held 11 bases outside the gene matches. The CDR3 loop spans 19 amino acids. The CDR3 DNA reads TGTGCCAGCAGCCATTACAGGCCGGGACTAGCGGGGACCACAGATACGCAGTATTTT. Protein: CASSHYRPGLAGTTDTQYF.

In its sample, this clone was seen once. The chain has TRBV9 and TRBJ2-3; tentative D call: TRBD1 (6 bases). In germline, CDR1 is SGDLS, CDR2 YYNGEE. The CDR3 runs 15 residues. The V gene lost 0 bases and the J gene lost 2 bases, with 10 bases spanning the gap. CDR3 residues: CASSVAWTATDTQYF. Written as DNA, the CDR3 is TGTGCCAGCAGCGTAGCGTGGACAGCCACAGATACGCAGTATTTT.

V usage is TRBV6-2 or TRBV6-3 and J usage is TRBJ1-2, with D unclear. Germline CDR1 MNHEY, CDR2 SVGEGT. This CDR3 has 13 amino acids. The V end lost 4 bases, the J end lost 4 bases, and 10 bases lay between the germline ends. The CDR3 here is CASSFGDIYGYTF. The DNA for the CDR3 is TGTGCCAGCAGTTTCGGGGATATCTATGGCTACACCTTC.

This chain uses TRBV18 with TRBJ2-7; 8 nucleotides line up with TRBD2. The V gene end was trimmed by 2 bases and the J gene end by 7 bases; junction bases not matched to a gene: 10. Germline assignment: CDR1 KGHSH and CDR2 LQKENI. CDR3 length equals 15 residues. CDR3 nucleotide sequence: TGTGCCAGCTCACCATCCCGGGGGGGCCCGAGGGAGCAGTACTTC. Its protein product is CASSPSRGGPREQYF.

V usage is TRBV4-3 and J usage is TRBJ2-5; 9 nucleotides line up with TRBD1. V dropped 4 bases and J dropped 5; count of bases not matched to a gene: 14. CDR3 length equals 17 residues. CDR1 and CDR2 from the germline V gene are LGHNA and YSLEER. The CDR3 sequence: CASSPDTSTGGVETQYF. In DNA form, the CDR3 reads TGCGCCAGCAGCCCAGACACATCGACAGGGGGGGTGGAGACCCAGTACTTC.

The rearrangement links TRBV3-1 (or the pseudogene TRBV3-2) to TRBJ2-6; tentatively, D is TRBD2 (6 bases). The V gene's germline CDR1 is LGHDT and CDR2 YNNKEL (reference sequence). V was shortened by 4 bases and J by 1 base, with 14 bases between the two germline ends. CDR3 length: 17 amino acids. The CDR3 is CASSLGLTGSGANVLTF. The CDR3 region has the DNA TGTGCCAGCAGCCTGGGACTCACAGGATCTGGGGCCAACGTCCTGACTTTC.

The V call is TRBV28, the J call TRBJ2-7; 7 bases are shared with TRBD1. V lost 7 bases to trimming and J lost 4 bases; unmatched junction nucleotides: 4. Germline values: CDR1 MDHEN, CDR2 SYDVKM. This CDR3 contains 12 residues. The CDR3 region has the DNA TGTGCCAGCACCCGACAGGGATACGAGCAGTACTTC. This codes for CASTRQGYEQYF.

This clone was seen only once. The J gene is TRBJ2-2, the V gene TRBV5-4, with 8 bases matching TRBD2. V trimming: 1 base; J trimming: 1 base; junction bases outside the gene matches: 0. The CDR3 is made up of 15 amino acids. The V gene's germline CDR1 is SGHNT and CDR2 YYREEE (reference sequence). The CDR3 nucleotides read TGTGCCAGCAGCTTGACTAGCGGGAACACCGGGGAGCTGTTTTTT. The encoded protein is CASSLTSGNTGELFF. Full variable domain (outside the CDR3, taken from reference TRBV5-4 and TRBJ2-2): ETGVTQSPTHLIKTRGQQVTLRCSSQSGHNTVSWYQQALGQGPQFIFQYYREEENGRGNFPPRFSGLQFPNYSSELNVNALELDDSALYLCASSLTSGNTGELFFGEGSRLTVL.

The chain recombines TRBV7-2 with TRBJ2-1; D is perhaps TRBD1 (6 bases). Looked up from germline, CDR1 is SGHTA and CDR2 is FQGNSA. The V and J ends lost 7 bases and 0 bases respectively, with 13 bases between them. The CDR3 contains 15 residues. CDR3 sequence: CASTQQGGSYNEQFF. CDR3 bases: TGTGCCAGCACCCAACAGGGTGGCTCCTACAATGAGCAGTTCTTC.

The chain couples TRBV19 to TRBJ2-5, with D perhaps TRBD1 (6 bases). Trimming removed 3 bases at V and 1 base at J, with 15 bases between. The germline CDR1 and CDR2 sequences are LNHDA and SQIVND (reference sequence). The CDR3 has 16 amino acids. This CDR3 reads CASSMVRTATQETQYF. The CDR3, as DNA: TGTGCCAGTAGTATGGTCCGGACAGCTACCCAAGAGACCCAGTACTTC.

V gene TRBV19 combines with J gene TRBJ1-5; D remains ambiguous. Deletions cut 0 bases from V and 1 base from J, with 13 bases between. The CDR3 sequence is 17 residues long. CDR1 is LNHDA and CDR2 is SQIVND in the germline V gene (reference sequence). The CDR3 sequence: CASSIEPPALSNQPQHF. CDR3 DNA: TGTGCCAGTAGTATAGAGCCCCCCGCGTTGAGCAATCAGCCCCAGCATTTT.

V is TRBV10-3 and J is TRBJ1-6; D ambiguous. With 6 bases removed from V and 12 bases from J, the gap between germline ends came to 18 bases. Germline values: CDR1 ENHRY, CDR2 SYGVKD. This CDR3 spans 14 amino acids. CDR3 coding DNA: TGTGCCATCAGGCCATTTGGCCCCGAGGTACCCCTCCACTTT. Protein sequence: CAIRPFGPEVPLHF.

This clone was found once. This rearrangement joins TRBV27 to TRBJ1-5; 8 nucleotides match TRBD1. Germline values: CDR1 MNHEY, CDR2 SMNVEV (reference sequence). The V segment lost 5 bases and the J segment 7 bases; nucleotides outside the gene matches: 7. The CDR3 runs to 14 residues. The CDR3 bases are TGTGCCAGCAGTCCCCAGGGGGCTTGGCAGCCCCAGCATTTT. Its protein is CASSPQGAWQPQHF.

The CDR3 region is CASRKPGLSYNEQFF. The CDR3 nucleotides read TGTGCCAGTCGAAAGCCGGGATTGTCCTACAATGAGCAGTTCTTC. The chain joins TRBV19 to TRBJ2-1; D is perhaps TRBD2 (5 bases). Trimming cost V 8 bases and J 1 base, with 15 bases left between them. Germline V gene sequence: CDR1 LNHDA, CDR2 SQIVND (reference sequence). The CDR3 consists of 15 residues.

The chain combines TRBV30 with TRBJ1-2, with 9 positions matching TRBD1. Germline values: CDR1 GTSNPN, CDR2 SVGIG (reference sequence). V shed 3 bases and J 2 bases; nucleotides not matched to a gene: 4. There are 14 residues in the CDR3. The CDR3 loop is CAWSQDRGNYGYTF. In DNA form, the CDR3 reads TGTGCCTGGAGCCAGGACAGGGGCAACTATGGCTACACCTTC.

V gene TRBV9 combines with J gene TRBJ2-7; 9 bases are shared with TRBD1. This CDR3 has 16 residues. V was pared by 4 bases and J by 5 bases, with 13 bases of the junction left unmatched. Germline assignment: CDR1 SGDLS and CDR2 YYNGEE. The CDR3 region is CASSLRPWDREHEQYF. For the CDR3, the DNA is TGTGCCAGCAGCCTGCGGCCGTGGGACAGGGAGCACGAGCAGTACTTC.

This chain links TRBV7-9 with TRBJ1-2; D is ambiguous. The length of the CDR3 is 14 residues. Trimming removed 10 bases at V and 0 bases at J, with 15 bases between. Germline lookup yields CDR1 SEHNR and CDR2 FQNEAQ (reference sequence). The CDR3 DNA sequence: TGTGCCACCGCATCCGAGGTGCCTAACTATGGCTACACCTTC. Its protein is CATASEVPNYGYTF.

The V gene is TRBV9, the J gene TRBJ2-7; 9 nucleotides line up with TRBD1. The CDR3 runs to 15 residues. Germline values: CDR1 SGDLS, CDR2 YYNGEE. After removal of 2 bases from V and 3 bases from J, the junction contained 6 bases not matched to a gene. The CDR3 region has the DNA TGTGCCAGCAGCGTCCAAGGGACAGGGCTCTACGAGCAGTACTTC. Amino acids: CASSVQGTGLYEQYF.

V usage is TRBV11-1 and J usage is TRBJ1-1; D is unresolved. This CDR3 comprises 13 residues. Trimming removed 1 base from V and 4 bases from J, with 7 bases in between. The germline CDR1 and CDR2 sequences are SGHAT and FQDESV (reference sequence). The CDR3 here is CASSLGEGTEAFF. DNA for the CDR3: TGTGCCAGCAGCTTAGGGGAGGGCACTGAAGCTTTCTTT.

The chain combines TRBV6-5 with TRBJ2-7, with D hard to call. This CDR3 has 13 amino acids. Germline CDR1 MNHEY, CDR2 SVGAGI. Trimming removed 8 bases at V and 3 bases at J, with 14 bases between. Here the CDR3 DNA reads TGTGCCAGCGTCGCCAGGCCTAACTACGAGCAGTACTTC. It encodes CASVARPNYEQYF.